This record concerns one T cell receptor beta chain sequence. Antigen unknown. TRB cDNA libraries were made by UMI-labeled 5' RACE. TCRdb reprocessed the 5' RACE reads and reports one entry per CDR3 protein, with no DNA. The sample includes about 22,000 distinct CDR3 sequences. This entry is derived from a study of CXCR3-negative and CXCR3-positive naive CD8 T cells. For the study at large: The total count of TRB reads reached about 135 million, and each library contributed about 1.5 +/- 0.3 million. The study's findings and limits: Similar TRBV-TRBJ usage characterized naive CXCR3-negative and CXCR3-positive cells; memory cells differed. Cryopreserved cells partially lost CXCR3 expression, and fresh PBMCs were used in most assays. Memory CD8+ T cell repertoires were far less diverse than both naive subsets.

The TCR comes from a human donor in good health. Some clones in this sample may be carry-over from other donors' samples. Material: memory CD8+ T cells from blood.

The CDR3: CANSEGTSGSYEQYF. The chain has TRBV6-1 and TRBJ2-7; the TRBD2 assignment by TCRdb is unverifiable without DNA. There are 15 residues in the CDR3. Germline V CDR1 and CDR2: MNHNS, SASEGT.